Listed here are 21 T cell receptor beta chains from one sample, sequenced in a study of tumor and adjacent non-tumor tissue in lung cancer. This sample's RNA came from whole unsorted tissue. More than 3 cm separated this lung sample from the edge of the tumor. Three rounds of nested PCR, following a modified ARM-PCR protocol, produced the TCRbeta library. Via MiXCR, TCRdb re-called the multiplex PCR reads, giving one row per CDR3 protein. The sample shows almost 75,000 distinct CDR3 sequences, less than 75% of them seen only once. What was sequenced was distant non-tumor lung tissue. Source of these receptors: a woman aged 50 to 60 with non-small cell lung cancer.

This clonotype was counted at least ten times. The CDR3 reads CASSARSGRYEQYF. The CDR3 bases are TGTGCCAGCAGTGCCCGGTCAGGGAGGTACGAGCAGTACTTC. V gene TRBV6-1 combines with J gene TRBJ2-7, with D possibly TRBD2 on 6 matching bases. The CDR3 is made up of 14 amino acids. Deletions cut 4 bases from V and 4 bases from J, with 14 bases between. From germline, CDR1 is MNHNS and CDR2 SASEGT.

Worth noting for this clonotype: This may come from a read error, since a much larger clone is one base off. This chain uses TRBV10-3 with TRBJ2-1; 8 positions agree with TRBD2. Trimming at V came to 3 bases and at J to 0 bases, leaving 4 bases not matched to a gene. This CDR3 contains 16 residues. Germline CDR1 reads ENHRY; CDR2 reads SYGVKD. The CDR3 DNA sequence: TGTGCCATCAGTGATATACTAGCGGACTCCTACAATGAGCAGTTCTTC. The encoded protein is CAISDILADSYNEQFF.

Only one count was recorded for this clonotype. The chain links TRBV20-1 to TRBJ2-7; possibly TRBD2 for D (5 bases). The germline CDR1 and CDR2 sequences are DFQATT and SNEGSKA (reference sequence). V lost 6 bases, J lost 3 bases, and 15 bases lay in between. The CDR3 runs 13 residues. This chain's CDR3 is CSATQRLLYEQYF. CDR3 in DNA: TGCAGTGCCACCCAACGACTACTCTACGAGCAGTACTTC.

Concerning this clonotype: A much bigger clone sits one base away, suggesting this may be a read error. No conserved phenylalanine or tryptophan ends this CDR3, so it is likely a read error. This chain uses TRBV28 with TRBJ2-7; D possibly matches TRBD1 or TRBD2 (5 bases each). CDR1 and CDR2 from the germline V gene are MDHEN and SYDVKM. Trimming pared 6 bases from V and 7 bases from J, leaving 19 bases between. The CDR3 has 14 amino acids. The CDR3 protein is CASRKPTPGREQYS. CDR3 in DNA: TGTGCCAGCAGAAAACCAACACCGGGGCGAGAGCAGTACTCC.

The chain is built from TRBV7-2 and TRBJ1-4, with a weak D call TRBD1 (5 bases). Trimming pared 0 bases from V and 1 base from J, leaving 15 bases between. Germline V gene data show CDR1 as SGHTA and CDR2 as FQGNSA. This CDR3 has 18 amino acids. CDR3 nucleotide sequence: TGTGCCAGCAGCTTAGCGCTGAGGGGCGCGGGAACTAATGAAAAACTGTTTTTT. This gives the protein CASSLALRGAGTNEKLFF. Full variable domain (rest looked up from reference TRBV7-2 and TRBJ1-4): GAGVSQSPSNKVTEKGKDVELRCDPISGHTALYWYRQSLGQGLEFLIYFQGNSAPDKSGLPSDRFSAERTGGSVSTLTIQRTQQEDSAVYLCASSLALRGAGTNEKLFFGSGTQLSVL.

This clonotype was counted once. One base away lies a much larger clone, so this may be a sequencing read error. Without the conserved terminal phenylalanine or tryptophan, this CDR3 likely stems from a read error. The V and J genes are TRBV20-1 and TRBJ2-1; 9 bases line up with TRBD2. The CDR3 sequence is 15 residues long. Germline values: CDR1 DFQATT, CDR2 SNEGSKA (reference sequence). V was clipped by 6 bases and J by 2 bases; unmatched bases: 8. CDR3 residues: CSAIQSGRPYNEQFL. CDR3 sequence (DNA): TGCAGTGCAATACAGAGCGGGAGGCCCTACAATGAGCAGTTCTTG.

As for this clonotype: A much larger clone lies one base from this, so it may be a read error. The J gene is TRBJ2-5, the V gene TRBV12-3 or TRBV12-4, with 7 bases identical to TRBD2. The CDR3 spans 16 residues. The CDR3 bases are TGTGCCAGCAGTCCCCCAGGTGGGAGGGCCAAGGAGACCCAGTGCTTC. Translated: CASSPPGGRAKETQCF.

This clonotype has only one observation. A much larger clone sits a single nucleotide away, making a read error possible. The chain has TRBV28 and TRBJ1-1, with 9 bases aligning to TRBD1. CDR1 MDHEN and CDR2 SYDVKM come from the germline V gene. The CDR3 consists of 14 residues. This CDR3 reads CASRGQGLKTEAFF. The CDR3 DNA is TGTGCCAGCAGGGGACAGGGACTGAAGACTGAAGCTTTCTTT.

The chain links TRBV24-1 to TRBJ2-1; 16 nucleotides align to TRBD2. With V trimmed by 3 bases and J by 0 bases, 7 bases remained unmatched. Germline V lookup: CDR1 KGHDR, CDR2 SFDVKD. The CDR3 consists of 20 residues. This CDR3 is CATSDPPGLAGGSSYNEQFF. In DNA form, the CDR3 reads TGTGCCACCAGTGATCCTCCGGGACTAGCGGGAGGGAGCTCCTACAATGAGCAGTTCTTC.

A remark on this clonotype: One end of the junction fails to match germline, which may point to a read error. The CDR3: CGARDTRLAGALYEQYF. CDR3 DNA sequence: TGCGGTGCTAGAGACACAAGACTAGCAGGAGCTCTCTACGAGCAGTACTTC. J is TRBJ2-7 and V is TRBV20-1, with TRBD2 matching 7 bases. This CDR3 contains 17 residues. CDR1 is DFQATT, CDR2 SNEGSKA, per germline (reference sequence).

This clonotype was recorded at least ten times. The V call is TRBV7-9, the J call TRBJ2-5; D may be TRBD2 (7 bases). In germline, CDR1 is SEHNR, CDR2 FQNEAQ (reference sequence). V was trimmed by 1 base and J by 3 bases, leaving 15 bases between them. This CDR3 is 16 amino acids long. The CDR3 reads CASSLGGGGNKETQYF. The CDR3 DNA is TGTGCCAGCAGCTTAGGGGGAGGGGGAAATAAAGAGACCCAGTACTTC.

On this clonotype itself: The junction departs from germline at one end; a sequencing error may be responsible. The V and J genes are TRBV6-1 and TRBJ2-3; 7 nucleotides match TRBD2. The CDR3 totals 16 residues. The germline V gene encodes CDR1 MNHNS and CDR2 SASEGT. The CDR3 loop reads CASSERGGSGSDTRYF. CDR3 coding DNA: TGTGCCAGCAGCGAAAGAGGCGGGAGCGGTTCAGATACGCGGTATTTT.

As regards this clonotype: A single base separates this from a much larger clone, so it may be a read error. This rearrangement joins TRBV10-1 to TRBJ2-3, with D unresolved. The CDR3 is made up of 13 amino acids. Germline CDR1 WNHNN, CDR2 SYGVQD (reference sequence). With 3 bases removed from V and 2 bases from J, the gap between germline ends came to 6 bases. The CDR3 here is CASSDADTDTQYF. The CDR3 DNA is TGCGCCAGCAGTGATGCGGACACAGATACGCAGTATTTT.

For this clonotype: Given the absence of the conserved phenylalanine or tryptophan at the CDR3 end, a read error is likely. The V call is TRBV11-2, the J call TRBJ2-7; 10 nucleotides match TRBD2. CDR3 size: 14 residues. Germline CDR1 reads SGHAT; CDR2 reads FQNNGV. CDR3 region: CTSSLLAGWYEQYL. The CDR3 coding sequence is TGTACCAGCAGCTTACTAGCGGGATGGTACGAGCAGTACTTG.

Of note for this clonotype: A much larger clone lies a single base off, so this may be a read error. The chain couples TRBV20-1 to TRBJ2-5; 7 positions match TRBD1. From germline, CDR1 is DFQATT and CDR2 SNEGSKA (reference sequence). Germline trimming cut 2 bases from V and 2 bases from J; bases unmatched to any gene: 11. There are 16 residues in the CDR3. CDR3 DNA: TGCAGTGCTAGACAGGACTCCGGGACAGCTCAAGAGACCCAGTACTTC. Protein sequence: CSARQDSGTAQETQYF.

Comment on this clonotype: This may stem from a read error, because a much larger clone lies one nucleotide away. This sequence joins TRBV12-3 or TRBV12-4 and TRBJ2-3; no reliable D call. The ends were cut back, 5 bases at V and 0 bases at J, with 9 bases in the middle. The CDR3 totals 14 residues. The chain's CDR3 is CASSAQSSTDTQYF. CDR3 nucleotides: TGTGCCAGCAGTGCCCAAAGCAGCACAGATACGCAGTATTTT.

A note on this clonotype: At one boundary the junction diverges from the germline segment, which might be a read error. The CDR3 DNA is TGTGTCAGCCTCCCGGGAGTCGGGTCCTCGACTAGAAGCTCCTACAATGAGCAGTTCTTC. Translated: CVSLPGVGSSTRSSYNEQFF. This sequence joins TRBV12-3 or TRBV12-4 and TRBJ2-1; D may be TRBD2 (6 bases). CDR3 length: 20 amino acids.

Worth noting for this clonotype: At one boundary the junction diverges from the germline segment, which might be a read error. The chain is built from TRBV20-1 and TRBJ1-5, with D maybe TRBD1 (5 bases). Germline V gives CDR1 DFQATT, CDR2 SNEGSKA (reference sequence). CDR3 length equals 15 residues. CDR3 residues: CCARDQRQGFQPQHF. As DNA, the CDR3 is TGCTGTGCTAGAGACCAGCGGCAGGGTTTTCAGCCCCAACATTTT.

Turning to this clonotype: The junction departs from the called germline gene at one end, perhaps through a read error. This chain connects TRBV11-2 to TRBJ2-1, with 8 bases that match TRBD1. This CDR3 is 13 amino acids long. CDR1 is SGHAT and CDR2 is FQNNGV in the germline V gene. As DNA, the CDR3 is TGTGCCAGCAGCCCAGGACAGGGCAATGAACAGCTCTTC. Residues: CASSPGQGNEQLF.

Concerning this clonotype: A read error may produce the germline difference seen at one junction end. The chain carries TRBV19 and TRBJ2-3; D is uncertain. The CDR3 spans 11 residues. Germline V gene sequence: CDR1 LNHDA, CDR2 SQIVND (reference sequence). The CDR3 DNA reads as TGTGTCAGTATTAACGGAGATACGCAGTATTTT. Its protein is CVSINGDTQYF.

This clonotype was seen many times. The chain has TRBV6-5 and TRBJ2-1; TRBD2 agrees at 14 bases. With 6 bases clipped from V and 8 bases from J, the junction kept 6 bases outside the gene matches. Per germline, CDR1 MNHEY and CDR2 SVGAGI. The CDR3 is made up of 15 amino acids. The CDR3 DNA is TGTGCCAGCAGCCCGACTAGCGGGAGGGGGTATGAGCAGTTCTTC. Translation: CASSPTSGRGYEQFF.